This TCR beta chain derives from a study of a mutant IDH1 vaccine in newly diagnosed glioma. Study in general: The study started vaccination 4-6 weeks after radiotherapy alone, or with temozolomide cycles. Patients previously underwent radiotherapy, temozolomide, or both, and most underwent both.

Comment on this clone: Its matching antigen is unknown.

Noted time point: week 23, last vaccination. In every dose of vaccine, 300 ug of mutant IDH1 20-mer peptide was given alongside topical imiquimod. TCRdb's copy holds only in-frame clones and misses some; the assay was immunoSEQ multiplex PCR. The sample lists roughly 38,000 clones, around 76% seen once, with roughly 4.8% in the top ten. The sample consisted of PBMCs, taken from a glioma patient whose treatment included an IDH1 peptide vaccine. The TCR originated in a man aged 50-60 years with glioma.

The CDR3 loop is CASSLGTGDTEAFF. The CDR3 DNA reads TGCGCCAGCAGCCTAGGGACAGGGGACACTGAAGCTTTCTTT. The chain couples TRBV4-3 to TRBJ1-1; TRBD1 aligns across 10 bases. Germline values: CDR1 LGHNA, CDR2 YSLEER. The CDR3 runs to 14 residues. The ends lost 4 bases at V and 3 bases at J; junction bases unmatched: 2.